This T cell receptor beta chain was identified during a study of PD-1 blockade in classical Hodgkin lymphoma. Findings and caveats of the study: As was reported, newly diagnosed patients showed lower baseline TCR diversity than healthy donors did. The repertoire differences lack a defined cause, possibly disease activity or prior therapy.

The V gene lost 2 bases and the J gene lost 4 bases, with 9 bases spanning the gap. Germline loops: CDR1 GTSNPN, CDR2 SVGIG (reference sequence). CDR3 length equals 13 residues. Following autologous stem cell transplantation, relapse occurred in every patient, and exposure to brentuximab vedotin varied. A word on this clone: Its antigen remains unidentified.

This table comes from immunoSEQ multiplex PCR, and its TCRdb copy is limited to in-frame clones, with some not included. The data show roughly 25,000 clones, over 70% seen once. V usage is TRBV30 and J usage is TRBJ2-1; a possible D gene is TRBD2 (5 bases). The specimen comprised peripheral blood mononuclear cells (PBMCs), sampled at baseline. The origin of this receptor is a human donor with classical Hodgkin lymphoma. In DNA form, the CDR3 reads TGTGCCTGGAGTCCCAGGAGGTACAATGAGCAGTTCTTC. As protein: CAWSPRRYNEQFF. Full variable domain (outside the CDR3, taken from reference TRBV30 and TRBJ2-1): SQTIHQWPATLVQPVGSPLSLECTVEGTSNPNLYWYRQAAGRGLQLLFYSVGIGQISSEVPQNLSASRPQDRQFILSSKKLLLSDSGFYLCAWSPRRYNEQFFGPGTRLTVL.